One sample yielded the 22 T cell receptor beta chains listed below, sequenced in a study of early T cells in non-severe SARS-CoV-2 infection. TCRdb used MiXCR to reprocess the 5' RACE reads, holding one entry per CDR3 protein. The sample carries around 30,000 distinct CDR3 sequences, 5% to 6.5% recorded once. Sequenced sample: whole blood. The receptors come from an adult who was a healthcare worker with PCR-confirmed SARS-CoV-2 infection or an uninfected control (not recorded which).

This clonotype was seen ten or more times. This chain uses TRBV28 with TRBJ1-2; 7 nucleotides line up with TRBD1. Germline V gene lookup returns CDR1 MDHEN and CDR2 SYDVKM. The CDR3 has 17 amino acids. Trimming cost V 3 bases and J 0 bases; bases outside gene matches: 10. The CDR3 spells CASSFTGGGSPNYGYTF. The CDR3 DNA follows: TGTGCCAGCAGTTTCACGGGAGGGGGCTCCCCTAACTATGGCTACACCTTC.

This clonotype was observed many times. This chain uses TRBV12-3 or TRBV12-4 with TRBJ2-7, with a possible D match to TRBD2 (6 bases). CDR3 length: 14 residues. V lost 8 bases, J lost 4 bases, and 18 bases lay in between. The CDR3, as DNA: TGTGCCAGCGGTCCGGGTCTAGCGTTTTACGAGCAGTACTTC. Encoded protein: CASGPGLAFYEQYF.

This clonotype occurred many times. The V call is TRBV27, the J call TRBJ1-2, with D possibly TRBD1 on 5 matching bases. V gave up 3 bases and J gave up 6 bases, with 8 bases separating them. The CDR3 has 12 amino acids. Per germline, CDR1 MNHEY and CDR2 SMNVEV (reference sequence). The CDR3 region is CASSFEGHGYTF. In DNA, the CDR3 is TGTGCCAGCAGTTTTGAGGGGCATGGCTACACCTTC.

At least ten counts were recorded for this clonotype. This chain joins TRBV29-1 and TRBJ1-2; 7 nucleotides line up with TRBD1. Germline CDR1 SQVTM, CDR2 ANQGSEA. This CDR3 has 11 residues. Losses at the gene ends were 7 bases for V and 3 bases for J; bases not matched to a gene: 2. CDR3 amino acids: CSAQGHYGYTF. DNA of the CDR3: TGCAGCGCACAGGGGCACTATGGCTACACCTTC.

This clonotype was seen many times. The chain uses TRBV7-2 and TRBJ1-1, with 7 bases aligning to TRBD1. V dropped 0 bases and J dropped 1; count of bases not matched to a gene: 5. This CDR3 region has 16 residues. Germline-derived CDR1 and CDR2 are SGHTA and FQGNSA. The CDR3 here is CASSLAGTAWNTEAFF. DNA of the CDR3: TGTGCCAGCAGCTTAGCCGGGACAGCGTGGAACACTGAAGCTTTCTTT.

In its sample, this clonotype was seen many times. The chain links TRBV27 to TRBJ1-1; D not resolved. Germline V gene sequence: CDR1 MNHEY, CDR2 SMNVEV (reference sequence). The CDR3 consists of 13 residues. Trimming removed 3 bases at V and 0 bases at J, with 5 bases between. CDR3 residues: CASSLSMNTEAFF. The CDR3 nucleotides are TGTGCCAGCAGTTTGAGTATGAACACTGAAGCTTTCTTT.

This clonotype occurred a few times. The gene calls are TRBV11-2 and TRBJ2-5; D is undetermined. This CDR3 is 15 amino acids long. The germline V gene has CDR1 SGHAT and CDR2 FQNNGV. The V end lost 2 bases, the J end lost 5 bases, and 15 bases lay between the germline ends. CDR3 residues: CASSLIGSPGETQYF. The CDR3 DNA reads as TGTGCCAGCAGCTTAATTGGCTCTCCAGGCGAGACCCAGTACTTC.

This clonotype was recorded a few times. The CDR3 DNA is TGTGCCAGCTGGGACAGGAGGGAGAACACTGAAGCTTTCTTT. Translated, it gives CASWDRRENTEAFF. The V and J genes are TRBV2 and TRBJ1-1; 8 positions agree with TRBD1. V shed 8 bases and J 1 base; nucleotides not matched to a gene: 6. The CDR3 contains 14 residues. The germline V gene has CDR1 SNHLY and CDR2 FYNNEI.

The V gene is TRBV20-1, the J gene TRBJ2-7; D gene uncertain. Trimming removed 3 bases from V and 3 bases from J, with 3 bases in between. This CDR3 has 10 amino acids. Germline V gene sequence: CDR1 DFQATT, CDR2 SNEGSKA (reference sequence). The CDR3 protein is CSARNYEQYF. The CDR3, as DNA: TGCAGTGCTAGGAACTACGAGCAGTACTTC.

This clonotype appeared many times. This rearrangement joins TRBV21-1 to TRBJ1-6; no DNA check was done on the table's D call, TRBD1. TRBV21-1 is marked as a pseudogene. This CDR3 is 15 amino acids long. CDR3 region: CASSKEGRGGSPLHF. CDR3 in DNA: TGTGCCAGCAGCAAAGAGGGCAGGGGGGGATCACCCCTCCACTTT.

In its sample, this clonotype was seen many times. The chain links TRBV30 to TRBJ2-7; D might be TRBD1 (5 bases). The CDR3 loop spans 13 amino acids. Germline lookup yields CDR1 GTSNPN and CDR2 SVGIG (reference sequence). The V gene lost 2 bases and the J gene lost 1 base, with 9 bases spanning the gap. The chain's CDR3 is CAWSRTPSYEQYF. The CDR3 coding sequence is TGTGCCTGGAGTAGGACACCGTCCTACGAGCAGTACTTC.

This clonotype qualifies as medium-sized (0.01 to 0.1%). This chain connects TRBV25-1 to TRBJ2-7; D is unresolved. The CDR3 loop spans 14 amino acids. Trimming took 0 bases from V and 4 from J, leaving 10 bases between them. CDR1 and CDR2 from the germline V gene are MGHDK and SYGVNS. The CDR3 nucleotides read TGTGCCAGCAGTGAATATTTGGGTTGGTACGAGCAGTACTTC. Residues: CASSEYLGWYEQYF.

By sample fraction, this clonotype is medium-sized. This rearrangement joins TRBV10-1 to TRBJ2-3; TRBD1 might be the D (6 bases). CDR1 is WNHNN and CDR2 is SYGVQD in the germline V gene (reference sequence). Deletions cut 6 bases from V and 8 bases from J, with 12 bases between. The CDR3 totals 12 residues. The CDR3 here is CASSRGSTTQYF. CDR3 nucleotide sequence: TGCGCCAGCAGCAGGGGATCTACTACGCAGTATTTT.

This clonotype came up many times. The V gene is TRBV7-2, the J gene TRBJ2-5, with a tentative D call TRBD1 (6 bases). V was shortened by 5 bases and J by 4 bases, with 14 bases between the two germline ends. Germline lookup yields CDR1 SGHTA and CDR2 FQGNSA. The CDR3 runs to 14 residues. The CDR3 bases are TGTGCCAGCAGCGCGCCAGGGGTAGGAGAGACCCAGTACTTC. Protein: CASSAPGVGETQYF.

This clonotype was recorded many times. The rearrangement links TRBV7-2 to TRBJ2-7; perhaps TRBD2 as D (6 bases). Germline CDR1 is SGHTA and CDR2 is FQGNSA. V was pared by 1 base and J by 3 bases, with 10 bases between. The CDR3 is 14 residues long. CDR3 residues: CASSLGGNNYEQYF. CDR3 in DNA: TGTGCCAGCAGCTTAGGCGGGAATAACTACGAGCAGTACTTC. Complete variable domain (other parts from reference TRBV7-2 and TRBJ2-7): GAGVSQSPSNKVTEKGKDVELRCDPISGHTALYWYRQSLGQGLEFLIYFQGNSAPDKSGLPSDRFSAERTGGSVSTLTIQRTQQEDSAVYLCASSLGGNNYEQYFGPGTRLTVT.

This clonotype was seen ten or more times. This chain links TRBV4-3 with TRBJ2-7, with a possible D match to TRBD1 (5 bases). V lost 0 bases and J lost 2, with 11 bases in between. This CDR3 has 15 amino acids. Germline values: CDR1 LGHNA, CDR2 YSLEER. The CDR3 is CASSQERTGAYEQYF. DNA of the CDR3: TGCGCCAGCAGCCAAGAAAGAACAGGTGCCTACGAGCAGTACTTC.

This clonotype was seen repeatedly, ten times or more. The chain uses TRBV30 and TRBJ1-5; no reliable D call. The germline gives CDR1 GTSNPN, CDR2 SVGIG (reference sequence). The V and J ends lost 0 bases and 3 bases respectively, with 9 bases between them. This CDR3 is 14 amino acids long. CDR3: CAWSVQTINQPQHF. CDR3 bases: TGTGCCTGGAGTGTACAGACAATCAATCAGCCCCAGCATTTT.

Only a few counts were recorded for this clonotype. The rearrangement joins TRBV7-8 to TRBJ2-3; 10 bases agree with TRBD1. Per germline, CDR1 SGHVS and CDR2 FQNEAQ. This CDR3 contains 16 residues. V was clipped by 1 base and J by 6 bases; unmatched bases: 7. CDR3 DNA: TGTGCCAGCAGCTTAGTTAGGGACAGGGGATGGGATACGCAGTATTTT. Its translation is CASSLVRDRGWDTQYF.

This clonotype was observed at least ten times. This rearrangement joins TRBV6-2 or TRBV6-3 to TRBJ2-7; D unresolved. This CDR3 has 14 residues. CDR1 is MNHEY and CDR2 is SVGEGT in the germline V gene. Deletions cut 2 bases from V and 0 bases from J, with 8 bases between. For the CDR3, the DNA is TGTGCCAGCAGTTACGGGTTTAGCTCCTACGAGCAGTACTTC. Translated: CASSYGFSSYEQYF.

The chain combines TRBV11-2 with TRBJ2-7; possibly TRBD1 for D (5 bases). The CDR3 is made up of 15 amino acids. Per the germline V gene, CDR1 is SGHAT and CDR2 is FQNNGV. Trimming took off 5 bases at V and 3 bases at J, with 17 bases between the two ends. DNA for the CDR3: TGTGCCAGCAGCAACACCAGGGCTTGGAGCTACGAGCAGTACTTC. This translates into CASSNTRAWSYEQYF. Using reference TRBV11-2 and TRBJ2-7 for the parts outside the CDR3, the full variable domain is EAGVAQSPRYKIIEKRQSVAFWCNPISGHATLYWYQQILGQGPKLLIQFQNNGVVDDSQLPKDRFSAERLKGVDSTLKIQPAKLEDSAVYLCASSNTRAWSYEQYFGPGTRLTVT.

The sample holds many counts of this clonotype. The rearrangement uses TRBV28 and TRBJ2-7; D assignment may be TRBD1 or TRBD2 (5 bases each). The V end lost 3 bases, the J end lost 0 bases, and 9 bases lay between the germline ends. The CDR3 has 14 residues. Germline CDR1 MDHEN, CDR2 SYDVKM. CDR3 sequence (DNA): TGTGCCAGCAGTTTCGGGGCTAGCTCCTACGAGCAGTACTTC. This gives the protein CASSFGASSYEQYF. Drawing the rest from reference TRBV28 and TRBJ2-7, the complete variable domain is DVKVTQSSRYLVKRTGEKVFLECVQDMDHENMFWYRQDPGLGLRLIYFSYDVKMKEKGDIPEGYSVSREKKERFSLILESASTNQTSMYLCASSFGASSYEQYFGPGTRLTVT.

This rearrangement joins TRBV28 to TRBJ1-1; a possible D gene is TRBD1 (5 bases). V was pared by 4 bases and J by 2 bases, with 17 bases between. Germline values: CDR1 MDHEN, CDR2 SYDVKM. The CDR3 is made up of 16 amino acids. The CDR3 nucleotides are TGTGCCAGCAGTTCCCCCCGAGGGGTGATAAACACTGAAGCTTTCTTT. Translating it yields CASSSPRGVINTEAFF. Looking up the rest from reference TRBV28 and TRBJ1-1 gives the full variable domain: DVKVTQSSRYLVKRTGEKVFLECVQDMDHENMFWYRQDPGLGLRLIYFSYDVKMKEKGDIPEGYSVSREKKERFSLILESASTNQTSMYLCASSSPRGVINTEAFFGQGTRLTVV.